This T cell receptor (beta chain) stems from a study of shared clonotypes between healthy human individuals. The wider study: The cohort comprised a couple of women and a few men. Their ages spanned 18 to 49 years.

V dropped 6 bases and J dropped 3 bases, with 14 bases sitting between them. The CDR3 length is 14 residues. In germline, CDR1 is MNHEY, CDR2 SVGAGI. Only Caucasian adults living in Nashville, Tennessee made up the donor group. Here immunoSEQ multiplex PCR was the method, and the copy in TCRdb shows in-frame clones only, minus some. Here the sample spans about 670,000 clones, around 72% being singletons. The count of this clone is one. The sequenced sample was memory CD4+ T cells sorted from blood. Specified subset: CD45RA-negative fraction. The origin of this receptor is a woman aged 25 to 39 in good health. The chain carries TRBV6-5 and TRBJ1-1, with D possibly TRBD1 on 6 matching bases. CDR3 coding DNA: TGTGCCAGCAGGCGCGGGGGCGGGGACACTGAAGCTTTCTTT. Residues: CASRRGGGDTEAFF.